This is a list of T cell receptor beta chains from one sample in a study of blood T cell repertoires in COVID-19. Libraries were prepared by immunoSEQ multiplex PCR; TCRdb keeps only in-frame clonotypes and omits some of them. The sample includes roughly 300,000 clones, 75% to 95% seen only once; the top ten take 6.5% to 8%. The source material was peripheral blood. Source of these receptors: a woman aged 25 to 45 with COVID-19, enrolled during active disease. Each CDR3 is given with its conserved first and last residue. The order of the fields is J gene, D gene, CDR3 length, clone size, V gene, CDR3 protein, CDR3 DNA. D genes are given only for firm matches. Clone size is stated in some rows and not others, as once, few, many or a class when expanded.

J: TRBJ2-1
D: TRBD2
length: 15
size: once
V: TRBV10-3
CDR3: CAITRAGGGVNEQFF
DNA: TGTGCCATCACCCGAGCGGGAGGGGGCGTAAATGAGCAGTTCTTC

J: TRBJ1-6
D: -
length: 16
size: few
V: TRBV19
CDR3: CASRGYRTGDNSPLHF
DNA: TGTGCCAGTAGGGGGTACAGGACGGGCGATAATTCACCCCTCCACTTT

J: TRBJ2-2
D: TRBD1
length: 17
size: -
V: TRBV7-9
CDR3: CASSLATGQVYTGELFF
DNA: TGTGCCAGCAGCTTAGCAACGGGACAGGTATACACCGGGGAGCTGTTTTTT

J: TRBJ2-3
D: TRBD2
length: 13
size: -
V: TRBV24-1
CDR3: CATKAGAADTQYF
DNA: TGTGCCACCAAGGCGGGAGCGGCAGATACGCAGTATTTT

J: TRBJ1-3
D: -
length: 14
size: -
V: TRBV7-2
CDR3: CASSAQGGGNTIYF
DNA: TGTGCCAGCAGCGCCCAGGGTGGCGGAAACACCATATATTTT

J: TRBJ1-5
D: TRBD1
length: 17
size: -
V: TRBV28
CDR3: CASSPDRAKHSNQPQHF
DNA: TGTGCCAGCAGTCCGGACAGGGCTAAACATAGCAATCAGCCCCAGCATTTT

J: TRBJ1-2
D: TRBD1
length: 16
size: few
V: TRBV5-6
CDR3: CASSLAKGQFGYGYTF
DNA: TGTGCCAGCAGCTTGGCCAAGGGACAGTTCGGCTATGGCTACACCTTC

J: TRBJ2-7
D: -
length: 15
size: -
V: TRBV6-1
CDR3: CASSEPVRSTYEQYF
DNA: TGTGCCAGCAGTGAACCGGTCAGGTCCACCTACGAGCAGTACTTC

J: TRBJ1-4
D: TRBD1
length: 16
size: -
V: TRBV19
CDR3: CASSMGFWTGEKKLFF
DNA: TGTGCCAGTAGTATGGGGTTCTGGACAGGGGAGAAAAAACTGTTTTTT

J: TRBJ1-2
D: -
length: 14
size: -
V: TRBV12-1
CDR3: CASSFREGLYGYTF
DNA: TGTGCCAGCAGCTTTAGGGAGGGATTGTATGGCTACACCTTC

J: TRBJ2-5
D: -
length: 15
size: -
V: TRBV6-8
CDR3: CASPRRGSVQETQYF
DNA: TGTGCCAGCCCACGACGAGGGAGTGTACAAGAGACCCAGTACTTC

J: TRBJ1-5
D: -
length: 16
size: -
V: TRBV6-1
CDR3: CASSEGGRGGNQPQHF
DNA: TGTGCCAGCAGTGAAGGGGGCAGGGGTGGCAATCAGCCCCAGCATTTT

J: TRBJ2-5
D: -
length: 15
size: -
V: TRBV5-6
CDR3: CASSPHPGRWDFQYF
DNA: TGTGCCAGCAGCCCCCACCCGGGAAGATGGGACTTCCAGTACTTC

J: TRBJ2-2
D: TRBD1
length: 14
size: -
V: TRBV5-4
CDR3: CASSEDRGTGELFF
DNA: TGTGCCAGCAGCGAGGACAGGGGCACCGGGGAGCTGTTTTTT

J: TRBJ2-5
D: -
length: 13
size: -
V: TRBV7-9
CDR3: CASSLSHQETQYF
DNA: TGTGCCAGCAGCTTGAGCCACCAAGAGACCCAGTACTTC

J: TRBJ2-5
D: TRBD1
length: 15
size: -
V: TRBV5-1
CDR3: CASSLAPTGQETQYF
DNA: TGCGCCAGCAGCTTGGCCCCGACAGGGCAAGAGACCCAGTACTTC

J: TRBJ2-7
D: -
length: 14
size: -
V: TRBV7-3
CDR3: CASSPSASSYEQYF
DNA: TGTGCCAGCAGCCCCTCTGCGAGCTCCTACGAGCAGTACTTC